This T cell receptor beta chain derives from a study of beta chain features in type 1 diabetes. The study, taken as a whole, reports: For Type 1 diabetes patients, all four CD4+ subsets carried TCRB CDR3s that were moderately but significantly shorter.

The sequenced template was cDNA made from the entire isolated RNA. Method: immunoSEQ multiplex PCR; TCRdb's copy keeps in-frame clones and lacks some. The repertoire consists of a few hundred thousand clones, with roughly 24% occurring once and the leading ten covering roughly 0.013%. Germline loops: CDR1 SGHRS, CDR2 YFSETQ. V shed 5 bases and J 2 bases; nucleotides not matched to a gene: 5. CDR3 length equals 16 residues. Concerning this clone: Its matching antigen is unknown.

The sequenced sample consisted of naive CD4+ T cells from blood. The sequence was collected from a woman in her twenties or thirties with type 1 diabetes. The genes are TRBV5-1 and TRBJ2-3; 13 bases are a match to TRBD2. CDR3 bases: TGCGCCAGCAGTTGGGGACTAGCGGGATTCACAGATACGCAGTATTTT. Translation: CASSWGLAGFTDTQYF.